This T cell receptor beta chain comes out of a study of graft-versus-host responses after intestinal transplantation. Study as a whole: After anti-thymocyte globulin induction, recipients took tacrolimus and steroids for 3 to 4 years. Study-level points and caveats: Recipient marrow contained GvH clones, some of which appeared first in ileum or blood. Early post-transplant falls in HvG clones accompanied the peak levels of circulating GvH clones. Some patients had graft-donor T cell macrochimerism. In their allografts, the ratios of graft-versus-host to host-versus-graft T cell clones were high.

As regards this clone: Its antigen remains unidentified.

The CDR3 is 16 residues long. V lost 0 bases, J lost 11 bases, and 23 bases lay in between. Germline lookup yields CDR1 SGHNT and CDR2 YYREEE (reference sequence). Sequencing was performed with immunoSEQ multiplex PCR; in TCRdb, only in-frame clones are kept and a portion is missing. The sample lists about 54,000 clones, less than 95% occurring once. The genes are TRBV5-4 and TRBJ2-5; D possibly corresponds to TRBD1 (5 bases). The TCR originated in a human patient who received an intestinal transplant, so some T cells may come from the graft donor. This sample comprised PBMCs, obtained roughly 660 days after intestinal transplant. DNA for the CDR3: TGTGCCAGCAGCTTGGGGGGCCAATCACGTCTACCGAAGCAGTACTTC. This sequence encodes CASSLGGQSRLPKQYF.